The 21 T cell receptor beta chains in this list originate from one sample, sequenced in a study of cytomegalovirus exposure and HLA in healthy donors. A multiplex PCR was run with 60 Vbeta primers and 13 Jbeta primers. The repertoire was sequenced with immunoSEQ multiplex PCR; TCRdb's copy has only in-frame clones and lacks some. The sample lists some 190,000 clones; 65% to 85% were seen once. Sample: PBMCs. The receptors were gathered from a man between 18 and 35 years old in good health and CMV-seronegative.

This clone has only a few counts. This chain links TRBV9 with TRBJ2-1; 15 nucleotides agree with TRBD2. V lost 3 bases to trimming and J lost 9 bases; unmatched junction nucleotides: 10. Germline V CDR1 and CDR2: SGDLS, YYNGEE. The CDR3 extends over 17 amino acids. The CDR3 is CASSAHLRTSGGVEQFF. The CDR3 bases are TGTGCCAGCAGCGCGCACCTACGGACTAGCGGGGGGGTTGAGCAGTTCTTC.

The V gene is TRBV10-3, the J gene TRBJ1-1; 9 bases are shared with TRBD1. This CDR3 is 13 amino acids long. V shed 4 bases and J 7 bases; nucleotides not matched to a gene: 4. Germline V gives CDR1 ENHRY, CDR2 SYGVKD. The CDR3 protein is CAISGPGQGEAFF. The CDR3 coding sequence is TGTGCCATCAGTGGGCCGGGACAGGGTGAAGCTTTCTTT.

V is TRBV5-1 and J is TRBJ2-5; 9 bases align to TRBD1. V shed 4 bases, J shed 13 bases, and the junction held 11 bases outside the gene matches. The CDR3 is 13 residues long. The germline gives CDR1 SGHRS, CDR2 YFSETQ. This CDR3 is CASSPRTGVPLYF. The CDR3 bases are TGCGCCAGCAGCCCCAGGACAGGGGTGCCTTTGTACTTC.

This clone has more than one count but fewer than ten. The chain has TRBV27 and TRBJ2-3, with no clear D. CDR3 length equals 13 residues. Germline V gives CDR1 MNHEY, CDR2 SMNVEV (reference sequence). V lost 7 bases and J lost 2, with 10 bases in between. The CDR3 loop is CASTPRFTDTQYF. CDR3 coding DNA: TGTGCCAGCACCCCCCGGTTCACAGATACGCAGTATTTT.

The rearrangement links TRBV6-6 to TRBJ2-1; 9 bases map to TRBD2. Losses at the gene ends were 2 bases for V and 4 bases for J; bases not matched to a gene: 6. The germline V gene has CDR1 MNHNY and CDR2 SVGAGI (reference sequence). The CDR3 has 16 residues. The CDR3: CASSYAASGAYNEQFF. As DNA, the CDR3 is TGTGCCAGCAGTTACGCGGCTAGCGGGGCATACAATGAGCAGTTCTTC.

Concerning this clone: At the DNA level, this CDR3 is encoded by other sequences in the same sample as well. The CDR3 coding sequence is TGTGCCAGCAGTTTAGGGACTAGCGGAAACAATGAGCAGTTCTTC. This sequence encodes CASSLGTSGNNEQFF. The chain recombines TRBV27 with TRBJ2-1; 11 nucleotides match TRBD2. Unmatched junction bases numbered 2, after V lost 2 bases and J lost 5 bases. Germline CDR1 and CDR2: MNHEY and SMNVEV (reference sequence). This CDR3 has 15 amino acids.

The V and J genes are TRBV2 and TRBJ2-2, with 7 positions matching TRBD2. The CDR3 sequence is 15 residues long. Germline CDR1 reads SNHLY; CDR2 reads FYNNEI. V dropped 9 bases and J dropped 4; count of bases not matched to a gene: 11. CDR3 sequence (DNA): TGTGCCAGTACGCTAGCGGCGCCGGGCACCGGGGAGCTGTTTTTT. Protein: CASTLAAPGTGELFF. The variable domain in full, with the rest retrieved from reference TRBV2 and TRBJ2-2, is EPEVTQTPSHQVTQMGQEVILRCVPISNHLYFYWYRQILGQKVEFLVSFYNNEISEKSEIFDDQFSVERPDGSNFTLKIRSTKLEDSAMYFCASTLAAPGTGELFFGEGSRLTVL.

The chain uses TRBV7-9 and TRBJ2-7; 11 bases align to TRBD2. The CDR3 is made up of 15 amino acids. Germline CDR1 is SEHNR and CDR2 is FQNEAQ (reference sequence). The J segment lost 3 bases and the V segment lost 6 bases, leaving 7 bases of the junction unmatched. The CDR3 loop reads CASRPLAGGDYEQYF. CDR3 DNA sequence: TGTGCCAGCAGACCTCTAGCGGGGGGCGACTACGAGCAGTACTTC.

This chain joins TRBV11-2 and TRBJ2-7, with 12 bases lining up with TRBD2. The CDR3 covers 14 residues. Trimming at V came to 6 bases and at J to 4 bases, leaving 4 bases not matched to a gene. From germline, CDR1 is SGHAT and CDR2 FQNNGV. CDR3 in amino acids: CASRGLAGPYEQYF. In DNA form, the CDR3 reads TGTGCCAGCAGGGGACTAGCGGGTCCTTACGAGCAGTACTTC.

The chain employs TRBV6-1 and TRBJ2-7, with 7 positions matching TRBD1. This CDR3 spans 15 amino acids. V shed 6 bases, J shed 1 base, and the junction held 9 bases outside the gene matches. The germline V gene has CDR1 MNHNS and CDR2 SASEGT. CDR3 coding DNA: TGTGCCAGCAGCTTGCGACAGGGACGTTCCTACGAGCAGTACTTC. Translation: CASSLRQGRSYEQYF.

A single count supports this clone. This chain joins TRBV27 and TRBJ1-1, with D possibly matching TRBD1 (5 bases). Trimming removed 7 bases at V and 2 bases at J, with 11 bases between. The CDR3 contains 13 residues. CDR1 and CDR2 from the germline V gene are MNHEY and SMNVEV (reference sequence). CDR3 in amino acids: CASTQGFNTEAFF. The DNA for the CDR3 is TGTGCCAGCACCCAGGGCTTTAACACTGAAGCTTTCTTT.

A remark on this clone: A read error may account for a junction end that differs from germline. V usage is TRBV7-9 and J usage is TRBJ2-5, with 8 bases matching TRBD2. From germline, CDR1 is SEHNR and CDR2 FQNEAQ (reference sequence). The CDR3 is 17 residues long. DNA for the CDR3: TGTTCCAGCAGCTTAAGGTTCGCGGGGGGCACCCAAGAGACCCAGTACTTC. It yields the protein CSSSLRFAGGTQETQYF.

The gene calls are TRBV25-1 and TRBJ2-2, with 9 bases lining up with TRBD1. Germline-derived CDR1 and CDR2 are MGHDK and SYGVNS. CDR3 length: 17 residues. V dropped 6 bases and J dropped 6; count of bases not matched to a gene: 14. The CDR3 loop is CASRSLSGTGFPGELFF. Here the CDR3 DNA reads TGTGCCAGCAGATCCCTCTCCGGGACAGGGTTCCCCGGGGAGCTGTTTTTT.

The CDR3 spells CASSQDYTGANVLTF. The CDR3 nucleotides read TGCGCCAGCAGCCAAGATTATACTGGGGCCAACGTCCTGACTTTC. The chain carries TRBV4-3 and TRBJ2-6; D call uncertain. Germline CDR1 and CDR2: LGHNA and YSLEER. Deletions cut 0 bases from V and 2 bases from J, with 5 bases between. This CDR3 is built from 15 residues.

J is TRBJ2-5 and V is TRBV4-1, with D unclear. Germline V gives CDR1 MGHRA, CDR2 YSYEKL. V lost 2 bases to trimming and J lost 4 bases, with 11 bases between them. There are 14 residues in the CDR3. The CDR3: CASSQPDSRETQYF. CDR3 in DNA: TGCGCCAGCAGCCAACCAGACTCCCGAGAGACCCAGTACTTC.

The chain employs TRBV28 and TRBJ2-3; 11 bases line up with TRBD2. Per germline, CDR1 MDHEN and CDR2 SYDVKM. The CDR3 sequence is 18 residues long. With 4 bases clipped from V and 6 bases from J, the junction kept 15 bases outside the gene matches. The CDR3 DNA sequence: TGTGCCAGCAGTTACCACGCACTTAGCGGGAGGGTTTTGGATACGCAGTATTTT. Translating it yields CASSYHALSGRVLDTQYF.

The chain couples TRBV18 to TRBJ1-2, with TRBD1 matching 9 bases. CDR3 length equals 15 residues. Germline CDR1 reads KGHSH; CDR2 reads LQKENI. V dropped 0 bases and J dropped 4; count of bases not matched to a gene: 3. CDR3 sequence: CASSPPGQGPYGYTF. In DNA, the CDR3 is TGTGCCAGCTCACCACCAGGACAGGGGCCCTATGGCTACACCTTC.

V gene TRBV27 combines with J gene TRBJ1-2; TRBD1 matches at 7 bases. V was clipped by 5 bases and J by 2 bases; unmatched bases: 8. Germline V gene sequence: CDR1 MNHEY, CDR2 SMNVEV (reference sequence). The CDR3 consists of 15 residues. This CDR3 is CASSPNRGGNYGYTF. The CDR3 bases are TGTGCCAGCAGTCCAAACAGGGGTGGGAACTATGGCTACACCTTC.

This chain links TRBV5-1 with TRBJ2-5, with a weak D call TRBD2 (6 bases). The germline CDR1 and CDR2 sequences are SGHRS and YFSETQ. The V gene lost 4 bases and the J gene lost 5 bases, with 15 bases spanning the gap. This CDR3 contains 14 residues. The CDR3, as DNA: TGCGCCAGCAGCCTCGGCCGGGACTCTGAGACCCAGTACTTC. It encodes CASSLGRDSETQYF.

This chain uses TRBV9 with TRBJ2-1; TRBD1 matches 7 bases. V trimming: 2 bases; J trimming: 3 bases; junction bases outside the gene matches: 5. Germline V CDR1 and CDR2: SGDLS, YYNGEE. This CDR3 has 15 residues. The CDR3 DNA sequence: TGTGCCAGCAGCGTCCTAGGGACAGTCTACAATGAGCAGTTCTTC. The encoded protein is CASSVLGTVYNEQFF. Complete variable domain (other parts from reference TRBV9 and TRBJ2-1): DSGVTQTPKHLITATGQRVTLRCSPRSGDLSVYWYQQSLDQGLQFLIQYYNGEERAKGNILERFSAQQFPDLHSELNLSSLELGDSALYFCASSVLGTVYNEQFFGPGTRLTVL.

This rearrangement joins TRBV19 to TRBJ1-2; D perhaps matches TRBD1 (5 bases). Germline CDR1 reads LNHDA; CDR2 reads SQIVND (reference sequence). The CDR3 runs to 14 residues. The V end was cut by 3 bases, the J end by 6 bases, with 14 bases between. The CDR3 loop reads CASSMQGAVDGYTF. The CDR3 DNA reads as TGTGCCAGTAGTATGCAAGGGGCGGTTGATGGCTACACCTTC.